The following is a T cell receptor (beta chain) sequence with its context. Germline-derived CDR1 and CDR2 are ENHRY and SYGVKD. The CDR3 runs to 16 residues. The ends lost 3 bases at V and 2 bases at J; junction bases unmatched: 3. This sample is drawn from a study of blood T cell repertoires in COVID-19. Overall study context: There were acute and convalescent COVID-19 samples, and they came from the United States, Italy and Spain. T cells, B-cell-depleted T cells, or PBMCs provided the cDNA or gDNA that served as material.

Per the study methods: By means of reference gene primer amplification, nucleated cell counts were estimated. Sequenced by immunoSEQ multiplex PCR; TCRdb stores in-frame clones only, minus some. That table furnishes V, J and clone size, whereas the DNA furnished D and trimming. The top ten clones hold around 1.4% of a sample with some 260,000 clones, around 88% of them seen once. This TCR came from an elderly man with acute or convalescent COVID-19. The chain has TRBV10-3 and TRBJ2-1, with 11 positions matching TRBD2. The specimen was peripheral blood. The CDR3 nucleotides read TGTGCCATCAGTGACCCGGGACTAGCGGCCTACAATGAGCAGTTCTTC. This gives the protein CAISDPGLAAYNEQFF.